The clone carrying this T cell receptor (beta chain) has at least ten counts. V was clipped by 5 bases and J by 4 bases, with 18 bases between them. CDR1 and CDR2 from the germline V gene are DFQATT and SNEGSKA (reference sequence). The CDR3 runs to 15 residues. TCRdb ran MiXCR on the 5' RACE reads and lists one entry per CDR3 protein. The profile shows roughly 54,000 distinct CDR3 sequences, about a sixth of them singletons. The source is a female donor with breast cancer. This chain connects TRBV20-1 to TRBJ2-1; D gene unclear. Sequences were obtained from naive CD4+ T cells sorted from blood. Subset denoted: naive CD4+ T cells, CD4+CD45RA+CD25-. CDR3 bases: TGCAGTGCTTATCCCGTGCCCCGACTTTACAATGAGCAGTTCTTC. It encodes CSAYPVPRLYNEQFF.